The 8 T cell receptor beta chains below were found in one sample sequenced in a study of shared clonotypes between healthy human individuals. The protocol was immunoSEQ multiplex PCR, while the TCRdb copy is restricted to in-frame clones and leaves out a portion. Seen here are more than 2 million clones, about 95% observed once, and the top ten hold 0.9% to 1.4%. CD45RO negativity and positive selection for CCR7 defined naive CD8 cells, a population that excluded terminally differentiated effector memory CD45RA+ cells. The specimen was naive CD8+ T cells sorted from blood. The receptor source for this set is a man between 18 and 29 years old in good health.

The chain's CDR3 is CASSSGPGGGYEQYF. For the CDR3, the DNA is TGTGCCAGTAGTAGTGGGCCAGGGGGCGGATACGAGCAGTACTTC. This chain uses TRBV19 with TRBJ2-7; 8 nucleotides align to TRBD1. In germline, CDR1 is LNHDA, CDR2 SQIVND (reference sequence). The J segment lost 4 bases and the V segment lost 4 bases, leaving 9 bases of the junction unmatched. The CDR3 is made up of 15 amino acids. Drawing the rest from reference TRBV19 and TRBJ2-7, the complete variable domain is DGGITQSPKYLFRKEGQNVTLSCEQNLNHDAMYWYRQDPGQGLRLIYYSQIVNDFQKGDIAEGYSVSREKKESFPLTVTSAQKNPTAFYLCASSSGPGGGYEQYFGPGTRLTVT.

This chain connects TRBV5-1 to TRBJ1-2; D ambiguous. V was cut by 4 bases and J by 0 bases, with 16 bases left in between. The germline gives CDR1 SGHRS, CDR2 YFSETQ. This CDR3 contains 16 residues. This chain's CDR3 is CASSPGGQSANYGYTF. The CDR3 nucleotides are TGCGCCAGCAGCCCAGGAGGCCAATCAGCTAACTATGGCTACACCTTC.

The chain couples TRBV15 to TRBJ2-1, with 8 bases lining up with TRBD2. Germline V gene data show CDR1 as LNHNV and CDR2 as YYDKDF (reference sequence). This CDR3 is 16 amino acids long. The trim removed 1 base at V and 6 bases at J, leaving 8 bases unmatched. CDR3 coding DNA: TGTGCCACCAGCAGAGTACGGCTAGCGGGTCCCAATGAGCAGTTCTTC. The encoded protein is CATSRVRLAGPNEQFF.

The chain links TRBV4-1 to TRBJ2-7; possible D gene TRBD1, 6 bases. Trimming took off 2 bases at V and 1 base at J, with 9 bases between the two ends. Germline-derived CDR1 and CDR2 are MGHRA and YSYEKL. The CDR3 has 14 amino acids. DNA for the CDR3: TGCGCCAGCAGCCAAATCCAGGGGTCCTACGAGCAGTACTTC. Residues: CASSQIQGSYEQYF.

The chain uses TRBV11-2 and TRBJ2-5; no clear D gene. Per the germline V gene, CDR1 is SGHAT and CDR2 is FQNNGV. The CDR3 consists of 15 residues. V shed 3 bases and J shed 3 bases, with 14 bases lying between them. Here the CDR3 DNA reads TGTGCCAGCAGCTTTCAGCCTGGTCCCAAAGAGACCCAGTACTTC. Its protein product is CASSFQPGPKETQYF.

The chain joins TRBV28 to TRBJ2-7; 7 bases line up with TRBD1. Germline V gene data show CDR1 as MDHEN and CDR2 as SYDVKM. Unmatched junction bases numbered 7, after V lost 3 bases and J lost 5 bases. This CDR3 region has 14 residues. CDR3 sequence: CASSLGTGANEQYF. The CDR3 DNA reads TGTGCCAGCAGTTTGGGAACAGGGGCGAACGAGCAGTACTTC.

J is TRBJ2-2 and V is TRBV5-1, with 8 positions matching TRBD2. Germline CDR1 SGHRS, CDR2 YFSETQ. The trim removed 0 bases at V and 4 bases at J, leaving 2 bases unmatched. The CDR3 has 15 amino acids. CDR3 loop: CASSLDRGGTGELFF. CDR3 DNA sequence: TGCGCCAGCAGCTTGGACCGGGGGGGCACCGGGGAGCTGTTTTTT.

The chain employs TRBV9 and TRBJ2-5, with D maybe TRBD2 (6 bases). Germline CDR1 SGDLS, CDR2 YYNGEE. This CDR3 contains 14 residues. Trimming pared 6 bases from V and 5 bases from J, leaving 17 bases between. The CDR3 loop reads CASTPEGLRETQYF. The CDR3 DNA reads TGTGCCAGCACCCCGGAGGGGCTCAGGGAGACCCAGTACTTC.